This T cell receptor beta chain appears in the sequencing data of a study of vaccination effects on CD4 cells after COVID-19. Study-level results: Marked clonal contraction was seen late after vaccination (in both infection- and vaccine-induced clones).

Germline loops: CDR1 MNHNS, CDR2 SASEGT. Trimming pared 0 bases from V and 0 bases from J, leaving 6 bases between. The CDR3 contains 15 residues. Viral peptide pool expansion of antigen-specific CD4+ T cells preceded sequencing in the ViraFEST assay. The authors isolated CD4+ T cells after about eleven days of culture. Recipients of the vaccine had no prior SARS-CoV-2 infection and negative nucleocapsid antibodies. A few million PBMC per well received approximately 10 IU/ml IL-2 and 9.5 to 10 ug/ml peptides in culture. Half the medium was replaced with IL-2 medium on days 3 and 7. A single count supports this clone. Antigen unknown. TCRdb keeps only in-frame clones here, not all; method: immunoSEQ multiplex PCR. The table has roughly 23,000 clones, 73% seen once.

The source was CD4+ T cells from PBMCs cultured with HCoV-229E spike peptides, collected before COVID-19 vaccination. The chain joins TRBV6-1 to TRBJ2-1, with a weak D call TRBD2 (6 bases). The source of this sequence is a human donor who received a COVID-19 vaccine. As DNA, the CDR3 is TGTGCCAGCAGTGAAGCTAGCGGCTCCTACAATGAGCAGTTCTTC. As protein: CASSEASGSYNEQFF.